This TCR beta chain was captured in a study of blood T cell repertoires in COVID-19. Profiled with immunoSEQ multiplex PCR; TCRdb holds only in-frame clones, not every one. The profile covers 450,000 or so clones, with about 90% appearing a single time and roughly 0.87% taken by the ten largest. The CDR3 consists of 16 residues. Looked up from germline, CDR1 is SGHAT and CDR2 is FQNNGV. The J segment lost 4 bases and the V segment lost 4 bases, leaving 9 bases of the junction unmatched. The rearrangement joins TRBV11-2 to TRBJ2-1, with 8 bases fitting TRBD2. Sequencing was performed on peripheral blood. The origin of this receptor is a man between 18 and 29 years old with COVID-19, enrolled during active disease. The CDR3 bases are TGTGCCAGCAGCTCGCTAGCGGGCGGTACGTACAATGAGCAGTTCTTC. Translated: CASSSLAGGTYNEQFF.